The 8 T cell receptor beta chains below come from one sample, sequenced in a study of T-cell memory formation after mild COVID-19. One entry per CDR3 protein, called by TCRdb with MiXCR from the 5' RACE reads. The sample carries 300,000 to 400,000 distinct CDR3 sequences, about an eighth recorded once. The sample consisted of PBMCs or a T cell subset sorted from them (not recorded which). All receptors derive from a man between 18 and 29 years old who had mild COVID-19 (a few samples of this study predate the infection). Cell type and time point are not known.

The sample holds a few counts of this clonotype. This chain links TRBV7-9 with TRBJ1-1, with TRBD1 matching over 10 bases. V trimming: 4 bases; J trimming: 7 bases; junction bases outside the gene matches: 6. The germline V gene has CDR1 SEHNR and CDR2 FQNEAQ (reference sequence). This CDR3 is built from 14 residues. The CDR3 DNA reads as TGTGCCAGCAGCTCCCGGACAGGGGGAGATGAAGCTTTCTTT. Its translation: CASSSRTGGDEAFF.

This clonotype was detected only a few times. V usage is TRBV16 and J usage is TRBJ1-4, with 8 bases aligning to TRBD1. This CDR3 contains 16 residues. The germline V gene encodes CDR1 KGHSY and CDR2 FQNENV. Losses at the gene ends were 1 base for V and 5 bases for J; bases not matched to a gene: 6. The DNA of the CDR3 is TGTGCCAGCAGCCAATTTGGGACAGGCAAGAATGAAAAACTGTTTTTT. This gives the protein CASSQFGTGKNEKLFF.

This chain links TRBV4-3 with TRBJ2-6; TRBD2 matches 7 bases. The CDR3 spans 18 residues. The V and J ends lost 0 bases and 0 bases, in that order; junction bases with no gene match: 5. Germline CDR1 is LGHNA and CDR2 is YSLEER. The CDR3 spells CASSQDPAGSSGANVLTF. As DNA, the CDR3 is TGCGCCAGCAGCCAAGACCCAGCGGGGAGCTCTGGGGCCAACGTCCTGACTTTC.

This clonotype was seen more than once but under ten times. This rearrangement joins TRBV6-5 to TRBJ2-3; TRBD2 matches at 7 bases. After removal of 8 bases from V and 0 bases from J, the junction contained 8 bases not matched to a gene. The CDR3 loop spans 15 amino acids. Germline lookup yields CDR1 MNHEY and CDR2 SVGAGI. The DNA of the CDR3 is TGTGCCAGCTCCCCCGGGGGGTTTAGCACAGATACGCAGTATTTT. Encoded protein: CASSPGGFSTDTQYF.

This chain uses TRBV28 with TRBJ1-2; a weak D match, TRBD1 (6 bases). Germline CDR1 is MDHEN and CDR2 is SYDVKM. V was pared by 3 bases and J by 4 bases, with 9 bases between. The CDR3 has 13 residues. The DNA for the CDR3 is TGTGCCAGCAGTTTTGGACAGCTCTATGGCTACACCTTC. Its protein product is CASSFGQLYGYTF.

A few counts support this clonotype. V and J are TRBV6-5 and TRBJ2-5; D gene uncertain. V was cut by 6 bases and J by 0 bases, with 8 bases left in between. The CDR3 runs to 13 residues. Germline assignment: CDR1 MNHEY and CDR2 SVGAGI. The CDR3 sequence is CASRGSHQETQYF. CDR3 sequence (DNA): TGTGCCAGCAGGGGGTCCCACCAAGAGACCCAGTACTTC.

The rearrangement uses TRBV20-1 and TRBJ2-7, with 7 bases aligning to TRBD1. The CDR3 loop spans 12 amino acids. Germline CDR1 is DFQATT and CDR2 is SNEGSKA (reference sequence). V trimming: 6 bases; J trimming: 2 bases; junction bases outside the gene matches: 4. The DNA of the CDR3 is TGCAGTGCCAAAGGGGGCACCTACGAGCAGTACTTC. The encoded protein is CSAKGGTYEQYF.

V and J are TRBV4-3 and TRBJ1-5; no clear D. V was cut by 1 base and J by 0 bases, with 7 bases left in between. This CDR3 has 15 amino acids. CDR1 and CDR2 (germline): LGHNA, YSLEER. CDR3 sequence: CASSQVAASNQPQHF. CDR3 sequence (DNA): TGCGCCAGCAGCCAAGTGGCAGCTAGCAATCAGCCCCAGCATTTT.